These T cell receptor beta chains were read from a single sample in a study of shared clonotypes between healthy human individuals. This table comes from immunoSEQ multiplex PCR, and its TCRdb copy is limited to in-frame clones, with some not included. The sample shows roughly 2.5 million clones, roughly 92% of them seen only once. Input material: naive CD4+ T cells sorted from blood. Source of these receptors: a man between 18 and 35 years old in good health. Both conserved end residues are part of each CDR3. The D gene is left open where the match is weak. Only some rows state a clone size, as once, few, many or a class for expanded clones.

J gene: TRBJ2-7
D gene: TRBD2
V gene: TRBV6-6
clone size: .
CDR3 DNA: TGTGCCAGCAGACGCCGAGCGGGAACGTACTACGAGCAGTACTTC
CDR3 protein: CASRRRAGTYYEQYF

J gene: TRBJ1-5
D gene: .
V gene: TRBV13
clone size: .
CDR3 DNA: TGTGCCAGCAGCTTAGGGGGGCCCTATAGCAATCAGCCCCAGCATTTT
CDR3 protein: CASSLGGPYSNQPQHF

J gene: TRBJ2-5
D gene: .
V gene: TRBV5-4
clone size: .
CDR3 DNA: TGTGCCAGCAGTAATGACCAAGAGACCCAGTACTTC
CDR3 protein: CASSNDQETQYF

J gene: TRBJ2-5
D gene: .
V gene: TRBV5-6
clone size: .
CDR3 DNA: TGTGCCAGCAGCTTGGGAGGGTGGACCCAGTACTTC
CDR3 protein: CASSLGGWTQYF

J gene: TRBJ2-5
D gene: TRBD1
V gene: TRBV5-6
clone size: .
CDR3 DNA: TGTGCCAGCAGCTCTAGACAGGGCCCAGAGACCCAGTACTTC
CDR3 protein: CASSSRQGPETQYF

J gene: TRBJ2-7
D gene: TRBD2
V gene: TRBV18
clone size: .
CDR3 DNA: TGTGCCAGCTCATTGTCCCGGACTAGCGGGTTTGTTGGCGAGCAGTACTTC
CDR3 protein: CASSLSRTSGFVGEQYF

J gene: TRBJ2-2
D gene: .
V gene: TRBV21-1
clone size: few
CDR3 DNA: TGTGCCAGCAGCAAGGGCGGGGTGAACACCGGGGAGCTGTTTTTT
CDR3 protein: CASSKGGVNTGELFF

J gene: TRBJ2-7
D gene: .
V gene: TRBV11-2
clone size: .
CDR3 DNA: TGTGCCAGCAGCTTTAGCTCTAGATCCTACGAGCAGTACTTC
CDR3 protein: CASSFSSRSYEQYF

J gene: TRBJ1-1
D gene: TRBD1
V gene: TRBV10-3
clone size: .
CDR3 DNA: TGTGCCATCAGCAGGGACAGGGGAAACACTGAAGCTTTCTTT
CDR3 protein: CAISRDRGNTEAFF

J gene: TRBJ2-5
D gene: TRBD2
V gene: TRBV15
clone size: .
CDR3 DNA: TGTGCCACCAGCAGTGGAGCGGGAGGGGGAGAGACCCAGTACTTC
CDR3 protein: CATSSGAGGGETQYF

J gene: TRBJ2-5
D gene: .
V gene: TRBV5-8
clone size: .
CDR3 DNA: TGTGCCAGCAGCTTTAGACAGATCCAAGAGACCCAGTACTTC
CDR3 protein: CASSFRQIQETQYF

J gene: TRBJ1-1
D gene: .
V gene: TRBV2
clone size: .
CDR3 DNA: TGTGCCAGCAGTGGCGCCAGGGGAAGTTTGAACACTGAAGCTTTCTTT
CDR3 protein: CASSGARGSLNTEAFF

J gene: TRBJ2-5
D gene: .
V gene: TRBV5-6
clone size: .
CDR3 DNA: TGTGCCAGCAGCTTTTCGGGGTCCGGGGAGACCCAGTACTTC
CDR3 protein: CASSFSGSGETQYF

J gene: TRBJ2-2
D gene: TRBD2
V gene: TRBV9
clone size: .
CDR3 DNA: TGTGCCAGCAGCGTAGCTCGGGCTAGCGGGAACACCGGGGAGCTGTTTTTT
CDR3 protein: CASSVARASGNTGELFF

J gene: TRBJ2-7
D gene: TRBD2
V gene: TRBV7-9
clone size: .
CDR3 DNA: TGTGCCAGCAGCTTGTCGAACGGGGGGGTCCACGAGCAGTACTTC
CDR3 protein: CASSLSNGGVHEQYF

J gene: TRBJ1-2
D gene: .
V gene: TRBV7-9
clone size: .
CDR3 DNA: TGTGCCAGCAGCTTAGCAGGAGTTAACTATGGCTACACCTTC
CDR3 protein: CASSLAGVNYGYTF

J gene: TRBJ2-3
D gene: TRBD2
V gene: TRBV5-1
clone size: .
CDR3 DNA: TGCGCCAGCACCCCTCTGGCGGGGGTGGATACGCAGTATTTT
CDR3 protein: CASTPLAGVDTQYF

J gene: TRBJ2-7
D gene: TRBD1
V gene: TRBV7-2
clone size: .
CDR3 DNA: TGTGCCAGCAGCTTGACAGGGGGCTTGTACGAGCAGTACTTC
CDR3 protein: CASSLTGGLYEQYF

J gene: TRBJ2-1
D gene: .
V gene: TRBV10-3
clone size: .
CDR3 DNA: TGTGCCATCAGTGAGTCCGGGGGTAGTGTATTCGGTGAGCAGTTCTTC
CDR3 protein: CAISESGGSVFGEQFF

J gene: TRBJ2-7
D gene: TRBD1
V gene: TRBV7-3
clone size: .
CDR3 DNA: TGTGCCAGCAGCCAGAATGGACAGGGAGCCTACGAGCAGTACTTC
CDR3 protein: CASSQNGQGAYEQYF

J gene: TRBJ2-5
D gene: .
V gene: TRBV14
clone size: .
CDR3 DNA: TGTGCCAGCAGCCAAGGTTTGGGGGAGACCCAGTACTTC
CDR3 protein: CASSQGLGETQYF

J gene: TRBJ1-1
D gene: .
V gene: TRBV7-3
clone size: .
CDR3 DNA: TGTGCCAGCAGCCGGACCGGGGGGAGATATCCCACTGAAGCTTTCTTT
CDR3 protein: CASSRTGGRYPTEAFF

J gene: TRBJ2-1
D gene: .
V gene: TRBV7-8
clone size: .
CDR3 DNA: TGTGCCAGCAGGGTTACGGGGACTCAGTTACTCAATGAGCAGTTCTTC
CDR3 protein: CASRVTGTQLLNEQFF